The source of this T cell receptor beta chain is a study of blood T cell repertoires in COVID-19. In the study overall: Samples came from the United States, Italy and Spain, spanning acute and convalescent COVID-19. PBMCs, B-cell-depleted T cells, or T cells provided the cDNA or gDNA that made up the material.

Under the authors' procedure: Amplification of reference gene primers was used by the study to estimate nucleated cell counts. Libraries were prepared by immunoSEQ multiplex PCR; TCRdb keeps only in-frame clonotypes and omits some of them. V, J and clone size were drawn from that table, and D and trimming were deduced from the DNA. The table includes 140,000 to 150,000 clones, 75% to 90% detected once. This CDR3 is 14 amino acids long. The V gene's germline CDR1 is GTSNPN and CDR2 SVGIG (reference sequence). V lost 3 bases and J 6 bases, leaving 15 bases between the germline ends. Only one count was recorded for this clone.

Specimen: peripheral blood. This TCR derives from a man aged 60-69 years with active or convalescent COVID-19. The chain links TRBV30 to TRBJ2-4; the D gene is possibly TRBD2 (6 bases). CDR3 bases: TGTGCCTGGAGATCGCCGGGACTCCCAAACATTCAGTACTTC. The encoded protein is CAWRSPGLPNIQYF.